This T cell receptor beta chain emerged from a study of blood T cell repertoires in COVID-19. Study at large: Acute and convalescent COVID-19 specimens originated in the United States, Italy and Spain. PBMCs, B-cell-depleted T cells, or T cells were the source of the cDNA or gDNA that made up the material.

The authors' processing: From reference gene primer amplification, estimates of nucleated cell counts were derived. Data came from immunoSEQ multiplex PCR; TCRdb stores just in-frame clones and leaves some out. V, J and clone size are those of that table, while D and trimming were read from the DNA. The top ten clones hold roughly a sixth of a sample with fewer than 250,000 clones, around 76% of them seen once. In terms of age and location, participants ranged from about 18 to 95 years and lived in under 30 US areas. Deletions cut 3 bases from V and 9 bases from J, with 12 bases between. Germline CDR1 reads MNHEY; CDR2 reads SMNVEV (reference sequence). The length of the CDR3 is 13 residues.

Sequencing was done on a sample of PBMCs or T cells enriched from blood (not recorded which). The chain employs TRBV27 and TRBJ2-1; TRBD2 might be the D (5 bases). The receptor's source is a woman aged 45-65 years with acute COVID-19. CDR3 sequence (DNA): TGTGCCAGCAGTTTTAAGACTATCGGTGAGCAGTTCTTC. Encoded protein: CASSFKTIGEQFF.